The 17 T cell receptor beta chains reported below all come from one sample, sequenced in a study of CD8+ T cells in alopecia areata. Treatment reported: oral pan-JAK inhibitor, 5-10 mg twice daily. RNA extraction and reverse transcription yielded cDNA as sequencing template. TCRdb's copy holds only in-frame clones and misses some; the assay was immunoSEQ multiplex PCR. The table has roughly 98,000 clones, roughly 64% seen once. The sample was CD8+ T cells sorted from blood, taken at week 4, from a patient treated with tofacitinib. The receptors originated from a human donor with alopecia areata.

The V call is TRBV5-6, the J call TRBJ1-2; weak D call: TRBD1 (5 bases). Germline lookup yields CDR1 SGHDT and CDR2 YYEEEE. Trimming pared 0 bases from V and 6 bases from J, leaving 12 bases between. CDR3 length equals 14 residues. The CDR3 loop is CASSLDRDVHGYTF. The CDR3 nucleotides read TGTGCCAGCAGCTTGGACCGGGACGTACATGGCTACACCTTC. Supplemented by reference TRBV5-6 and TRBJ1-2, the full variable domain reads DAGVTQSPTHLIKTRGQQVTLRCSPKSGHDTVSWYQQALGQGPQFIFQYYEEEERQRGNFPDRFSGHQFPNYSSELNVNALLLGDSALYLCASSLDRDVHGYTFGSGTRLTVV.

The rearrangement links TRBV11-2 to TRBJ2-5; D possibly corresponds to TRBD1 (5 bases). The DNA end is a closer match to TRBJ2-7, so the J assignment may be wrong. CDR3 length: 15 residues. CDR1 and CDR2 from the germline V gene are SGHAT and FQNNGV. CDR3 sequence (DNA): TGTGCCAGCAGCTCCCCGGACACCTATTTCTACGAGCAGTACTTC. It yields the protein CASSSPDTYFYEQYF.

The chain carries TRBV28 and TRBJ2-5; tentative D call: TRBD1 (6 bases). V was clipped by 5 bases and J by 2 bases, with 12 bases between them. The CDR3 is made up of 14 amino acids. Germline V lookup: CDR1 MDHEN, CDR2 SYDVKM. In DNA, the CDR3 is TGTGCCAGCAGTACAGGGACACTACAAGAGACCCAGTACTTC. Residues: CASSTGTLQETQYF. Full variable domain (outside the CDR3, taken from reference TRBV28 and TRBJ2-5): DVKVTQSSRYLVKRTGEKVFLECVQDMDHENMFWYRQDPGLGLRLIYFSYDVKMKEKGDIPEGYSVSREKKERFSLILESASTNQTSMYLCASSTGTLQETQYFGPGTRLLVL.

V is TRBV7-9 and J is TRBJ1-4; possibly TRBD1 for D (5 bases). CDR3 size: 16 residues. CDR1 and CDR2 from the germline V gene are SEHNR and FQNEAQ (reference sequence). Trimming stripped 5 bases from V and 8 bases from J, with 21 bases between. The CDR3 DNA sequence: TGTGCCAGCAGCAACCTGGTGGGGCAATTGGGAGAAAAACTGTTTTTT. This codes for CASSNLVGQLGEKLFF.

The genes are TRBV15 and TRBJ1-4, with unresolved D. This CDR3 spans 14 amino acids. V was cut by 2 bases and J by 1 base, with 5 bases left in between. CDR1 and CDR2 from the germline V gene are LNHNV and YYDKDF (reference sequence). The CDR3 loop is CATSRQRTNEKLFF. CDR3 DNA: TGTGCCACCAGCAGACAGCGAACTAATGAAAAACTGTTTTTT.

CDR3 residues: CASSVGGGEGSPLHF. CDR3 bases: TGTGCCAGCAGCGTTGGGGGTGGGGAGGGATCACCCCTCCACTTT. The chain combines TRBV9 with TRBJ1-6, with D possibly being TRBD1 (5 bases). Trimming removed 2 bases from V and 10 bases from J, with 16 bases in between. CDR1 is SGDLS, CDR2 YYNGEE, per germline. This CDR3 has 15 amino acids.

This clone came up once. This rearrangement joins TRBV5-4 to TRBJ1-4; possibly TRBD1 for D (5 bases). V lost 0 bases and J 7 bases, leaving 13 bases between the germline ends. There are 15 residues in the CDR3. CDR1 SGHNT and CDR2 YYREEE come from the germline V gene (reference sequence). Written as DNA, the CDR3 is TGTGCCAGCAGCTTGGATCGGACATGGGGTGAAAAACTGTTTTTT. Its translation is CASSLDRTWGEKLFF.

This chain connects TRBV6-5 to TRBJ1-2; 7 positions match TRBD1. J gave up 4 bases and V 7 bases, and 9 bases lay outside the gene matches. CDR1 and CDR2 (germline): MNHEY, SVGAGI. The CDR3 runs 14 residues. For the CDR3, the DNA is TGTGCCAGCACCAAAGGGACAGTGACCTATGGCTACACCTTC. As protein: CASTKGTVTYGYTF.

This chain uses TRBV29-1 with TRBJ2-3; no clear D gene. Trimming pared 1 base from V and 4 bases from J, leaving 9 bases between. This CDR3 is built from 13 residues. Germline V gene data show CDR1 as SQVTM and CDR2 as ANQGSEA. The CDR3 DNA sequence: TGCAGCGTTGAAGGGAGCTGGGCAGATACGCAGTATTTT. It specifies CSVEGSWADTQYF.

The chain employs TRBV10-3 and TRBJ2-1; TRBD2 aligns across 11 bases. Trimming cost V 8 bases and J 4 bases; bases outside gene matches: 7. This CDR3 has 15 residues. Looked up from germline, CDR1 is ENHRY and CDR2 is SYGVKD. CDR3 sequence reads: CAIRSGGGPYNEQFF. CDR3 bases: TGTGCCATCCGTAGCGGGGGGGGACCTTACAATGAGCAGTTCTTC.

The genes are TRBV5-1 and TRBJ2-7; the match to TRBD1 covers 7 bases. There are 14 residues in the CDR3. The ends lost 3 bases at V and 3 bases at J; junction bases unmatched: 6. Germline V lookup: CDR1 SGHRS, CDR2 YFSETQ. The CDR3 region is CASSWTGSDYEQYF. The CDR3 DNA follows: TGCGCCAGCAGCTGGACAGGATCGGACTACGAGCAGTACTTC.

This clone was counted between two and nine times. V usage is TRBV7-7 and J usage is TRBJ2-5; tentatively, D is TRBD1 or TRBD2 (5 bases each). The CDR3 sequence is 13 residues long. The V end was cut by 3 bases, the J end by 5 bases, with 10 bases between. In germline, CDR1 is SSHAT, CDR2 FNYEAQ (reference sequence). CDR3 sequence: CASSLIGEETQYF. Here the CDR3 DNA reads TGTGCCAGCAGCTTGATAGGGGAGGAGACCCAGTACTTC.

The count of this clone is one. This chain uses TRBV6-5 with TRBJ2-5; D is undetermined. V was pared by 0 bases and J by 3 bases, with 11 bases between. Germline V gene sequence: CDR1 MNHEY, CDR2 SVGAGI. CDR3 size: 15 residues. The CDR3 nucleotides are TGTGCCAGCAGTTACTCTTCCCTGGCCGAAGAGACCCAGTACTTC. This codes for CASSYSSLAEETQYF.

The V call is TRBV11-3, the J call TRBJ2-7; TRBD1 aligns across 11 bases. CDR1 SGHNT and CDR2 YENEEA come from the germline V gene. The CDR3 is 16 residues long. V lost 0 bases to trimming and J lost 3 bases; unmatched junction nucleotides: 4. CDR3 nucleotide sequence: TGTGCCAGCAGCTTAGAGCCGGGACAGGGGGGCTACGAGCAGTACTTC. Amino acid sequence: CASSLEPGQGGYEQYF.

This clone was detected a few times. The chain recombines TRBV9 with TRBJ2-3; TRBD1 matches 9 bases. V dropped 4 bases and J dropped 4; count of bases not matched to a gene: 13. The CDR3 has 17 residues. CDR1 and CDR2 from the germline V gene are SGDLS and YYNGEE. The CDR3 DNA reads TGTGCCAGCAGCTCCCCCAAACACAGGGGGCCTTCAGATACGCAGTATTTT. It encodes CASSSPKHRGPSDTQYF. Full variable domain (missing parts from reference TRBV9 and TRBJ2-3): DSGVTQTPKHLITATGQRVTLRCSPRSGDLSVYWYQQSLDQGLQFLIQYYNGEERAKGNILERFSAQQFPDLHSELNLSSLELGDSALYFCASSSPKHRGPSDTQYFGPGTRLTVL.

This clone was counted a few times. The rearrangement uses TRBV30 and TRBJ2-1; maybe TRBD2 (6 bases). V dropped 5 bases and J dropped 6 bases, with 8 bases sitting between them. Germline V gene data show CDR1 as GTSNPN and CDR2 as SVGIG (reference sequence). CDR3 length: 11 amino acids. The CDR3 nucleotides are TGTGCCTGGGGGACTGCCAATGAGCAGTTCTTC. Its protein is CAWGTANEQFF.

The J gene is TRBJ1-5, the V gene TRBV19; D is undetermined. With 4 bases removed from V and 7 bases from J, the gap between germline ends came to 17 bases. Germline CDR1 is LNHDA and CDR2 is SQIVND (reference sequence). CDR3 length: 15 amino acids. The CDR3, as DNA: TGTGCCAGTAGTAGAAGTCCCGGAAGAGGCCAGCCCCAGCATTTT. Protein product: CASSRSPGRGQPQHF.